This section outlines one T cell receptor (beta chain) sequence together with its context. Its specificity is unknown. Exclusions: uncontrolled infection, other autoimmune disease, pregnancy, lactation. Sampled blood dates from first hyperthyroidism diagnosis, and it precedes any ophthalmopathy symptoms. V shed 6 bases and J shed 0 bases, with 12 bases lying between them. The CDR3 runs 15 residues. CDR1 is MNHEY and CDR2 is SVGEGT in the germline V gene. This entry belongs to a study of T cells in Graves' hyperthyroidism and ophthalmopathy. Study summary: Peripheral blood samples were taken at initial diagnosis, prior to any treatment.

The CDR3 regions of TCR beta were amplified from RNA transcripts. HTBI primers were the set used in a first-round RT-PCR of the TCR CDR3. One entry per CDR3 protein, called by TCRdb with MiXCR from the multiplex PCR reads. The sample carries hundreds of thousands of distinct CDR3 sequences, under 20% recorded once. Notes on the study in general: Ophthalmopathy onset followed model prediction by a median approximately six months.

The specimen was blood. This TCR derives from a woman in her 50s with Graves' hyperthyroidism that later progressed to Graves' ophthalmopathy. The genes are TRBV6-2 or TRBV6-3 and TRBJ1-5; possibly TRBD1 for D (5 bases). The CDR3 region has the DNA TGTGCCAGCAGCCGGGAGGGACCTAGCAATCAGCCCCAGCATTTT. It yields the protein CASSREGPSNQPQHF.